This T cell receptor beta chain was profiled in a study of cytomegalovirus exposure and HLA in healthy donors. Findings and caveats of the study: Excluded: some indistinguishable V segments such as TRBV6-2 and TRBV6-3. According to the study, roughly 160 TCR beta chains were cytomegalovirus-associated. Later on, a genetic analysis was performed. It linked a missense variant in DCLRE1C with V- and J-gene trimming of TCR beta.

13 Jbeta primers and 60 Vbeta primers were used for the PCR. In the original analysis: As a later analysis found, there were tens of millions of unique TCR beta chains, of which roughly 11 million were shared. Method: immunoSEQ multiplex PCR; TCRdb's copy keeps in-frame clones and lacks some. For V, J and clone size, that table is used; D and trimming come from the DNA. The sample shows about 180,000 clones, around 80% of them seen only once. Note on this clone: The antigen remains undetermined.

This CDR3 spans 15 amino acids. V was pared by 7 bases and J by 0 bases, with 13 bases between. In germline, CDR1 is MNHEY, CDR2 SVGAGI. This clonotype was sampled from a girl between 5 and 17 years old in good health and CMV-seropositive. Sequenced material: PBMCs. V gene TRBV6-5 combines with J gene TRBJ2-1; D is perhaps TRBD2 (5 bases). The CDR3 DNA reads TGTGCCAGCACCCCCAGTGGGAGCTCCTACAATGAGCAGTTCTTC. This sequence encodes CASTPSGSSYNEQFF.